One and the same sample provided the 31 T cell receptor beta chains below, sequenced in a study of cytomegalovirus exposure and HLA in healthy donors. This PCR relied on a set of 60 Vbeta primers and 13 Jbeta primers. TCRdb's copy holds only in-frame clones and misses some; the assay was immunoSEQ multiplex PCR. The data show around 160,000 clones, around 80% seen once. The material sequenced was PBMCs. All receptors derive from a male donor in good health and CMV-seronegative.

The chain carries TRBV5-6 and TRBJ2-5; D perhaps matches TRBD1 (5 bases). The DNA matches TRBJ2-7 better at its end, which makes the J call doubtful. From germline, CDR1 is SGHDT and CDR2 YYEEEE. CDR3 length: 14 amino acids. The CDR3 nucleotides read TGTGCCAGCAGCTTGACAGGTCCCTCCTACGAGCAGTACTTC. Translation gives CASSLTGPSYEQYF.

The rearrangement uses TRBV5-1 and TRBJ2-2; TRBD1 agrees at 8 bases. Germline V gene sequence: CDR1 SGHRS, CDR2 YFSETQ. V was clipped by 0 bases and J by 3 bases; unmatched bases: 1. The CDR3 is 15 residues long. CDR3 bases: TGCGCCAGCAGCTTGGAACAGGGGGACACCGGGGAGCTGTTTTTT. The encoded protein is CASSLEQGDTGELFF.

The J gene is TRBJ2-5, the V gene TRBV9; D is unclear. The CDR3 contains 10 residues. The germline V gene encodes CDR1 SGDLS and CDR2 YYNGEE. With 10 bases removed from V and 1 base from J, the gap between germline ends came to 5 bases. In DNA form, the CDR3 reads TGTGCCGGCCTCCAAGAGACCCAGTACTTC. This encodes CAGLQETQYF.

The chain links TRBV19 to TRBJ2-1, with 11 bases identical to TRBD2. J was trimmed by 4 bases and V by 6 bases; bases with no gene match: 8. The germline gives CDR1 LNHDA, CDR2 SQIVND (reference sequence). This CDR3 has 16 amino acids. CDR3 DNA sequence: TGTGCCAGTAGATACACCCTAGCGGGAGGATACAATGAGCAGTTCTTC. It specifies CASRYTLAGGYNEQFF.

The chain has TRBV9 and TRBJ2-1, with 10 bases lining up with TRBD2. CDR1 SGDLS and CDR2 YYNGEE come from the germline V gene. The J segment lost 8 bases and the V segment lost 5 bases, leaving 7 bases of the junction unmatched. The CDR3 is 14 residues long. The CDR3 here is CASSVSGRAHEQFF. In DNA, the CDR3 is TGTGCCAGCAGTGTGAGCGGGAGGGCCCATGAGCAGTTCTTC.

The chain couples TRBV2 to TRBJ1-2, with no clear D. The V end lost 4 bases, the J end lost 0 bases, and 6 bases lay between the germline ends. Per germline, CDR1 SNHLY and CDR2 FYNNEI. The CDR3 contains 13 residues. The CDR3 nucleotides read TGTGCCAGCAGTGGAGGAGCTAACTATGGCTACACCTTC. Protein: CASSGGANYGYTF.

The chain employs TRBV5-6 and TRBJ2-5; D is possibly TRBD1 (6 bases). The end of the DNA is better explained by TRBJ2-7, so the J call may be wrong. Germline V lookup: CDR1 SGHDT, CDR2 YYEEEE. This CDR3 spans 15 amino acids. CDR3 in amino acids: CASGDIFKSSNEQYF. The CDR3 DNA follows: TGTGCCAGCGGGGACATCTTTAAAAGTTCGAACGAGCAGTACTTC.

The chain has TRBV27 and TRBJ1-5, with 7 nucleotides matching TRBD1. The CDR3 loop spans 17 amino acids. Looked up from germline, CDR1 is MNHEY and CDR2 is SMNVEV (reference sequence). V was pared by 5 bases and J by 2 bases, with 12 bases of the junction left unmatched. The CDR3 loop is CASSNYRGVGGNQPQHF. The CDR3 nucleotides are TGTGCCAGCAGTAATTACAGGGGCGTGGGAGGCAATCAGCCCCAGCATTTT.

This clone was seen only once. The chain employs TRBV18 and TRBJ2-1; 10 nucleotides align to TRBD2. The germline gives CDR1 KGHSH, CDR2 LQKENI. There are 16 residues in the CDR3. J was trimmed by 7 bases and V by 3 bases; bases with no gene match: 9. CDR3 bases: TGTGCCAGCTCACCCCGTCCTAGCGGGAGCGGGAATGAGCAGTTCTTC. Protein sequence: CASSPRPSGSGNEQFF.

This chain uses TRBV5-6 with TRBJ2-1; 8 bases map to TRBD2. The CDR3 is 14 amino acids. Germline assignment: CDR1 SGHDT and CDR2 YYEEEE. The V gene end was trimmed by 6 bases and the J gene end by 2 bases; junction bases not matched to a gene: 4. CDR3 in DNA: TGTGCCAGCACCCCCGGGGGGGCCTACAATGAGCAGTTCTTC. This gives the protein CASTPGGAYNEQFF.

The J gene is TRBJ2-5, the V gene TRBV5-4; weak D call: TRBD1 (5 bases). This CDR3 is 14 amino acids long. Germline V gene sequence: CDR1 SGHNT, CDR2 YYREEE (reference sequence). Deletions cut 2 bases from V and 11 bases from J, with 19 bases between. The CDR3 DNA is TGTGCCAGCAGCTTAAGTGACAGCTCCCTCAAGCAGTACTTC. Amino acid sequence: CASSLSDSSLKQYF.

This chain links TRBV13 with TRBJ1-3, with TRBD1 matching over 7 bases. This CDR3 is 17 amino acids long. With 0 bases clipped from V and 0 bases from J, the junction kept 5 bases outside the gene matches. The germline V gene has CDR1 PRHDT and CDR2 FYEKMQ (reference sequence). The CDR3 protein is CASSLGPGQYSGNTIYF. Here the CDR3 DNA reads TGTGCCAGCAGCTTAGGCCCGGGACAGTACTCTGGAAACACCATATATTTT.

The chain employs TRBV14 and TRBJ2-7, with TRBD1 matching 11 bases. Germline CDR1 reads SGHDN; CDR2 reads FVKESK. This CDR3 is built from 14 residues. With 5 bases clipped from V and 4 bases from J, the junction kept 4 bases outside the gene matches. CDR3 in amino acids: CASSSGTGGYEQYF. The CDR3 DNA reads as TGTGCCAGCAGCTCCGGGACAGGGGGTTACGAGCAGTACTTC.

The J gene is TRBJ1-5, the V gene TRBV10-3, with D possibly being TRBD1 (5 bases). Trimming stripped 10 bases from V and 7 bases from J, with 20 bases between. Germline V gene lookup returns CDR1 ENHRY and CDR2 SYGVKD. This CDR3 is 14 amino acids long. CDR3 sequence reads: CATGGQGIGQPQHF. The CDR3 coding sequence is TGTGCCACGGGAGGGCAGGGAATAGGGCAGCCCCAGCATTTT.

The chain combines TRBV19 with TRBJ2-5, with TRBD1 matching 9 bases. This CDR3 has 15 residues. The V gene end was trimmed by 2 bases and the J gene end by 5 bases; junction bases not matched to a gene: 6. From germline, CDR1 is LNHDA and CDR2 SQIVND (reference sequence). This CDR3 reads CASSIMGTGSETQYF. CDR3 nucleotides: TGTGCCAGTAGTATAATGGGGACAGGGAGTGAGACCCAGTACTTC.

This chain links TRBV7-3 with TRBJ1-1; 9 bases are shared with TRBD1. Trimming removed 5 bases from V and 4 bases from J; junction bases left unmatched: 5. The CDR3 is made up of 14 amino acids. Germline V gene sequence: CDR1 SGHTA, CDR2 FQGTGA. In DNA, the CDR3 is TGTGCCAGCAGCCAGGGACAGGGAAGCACTGAAGCTTTCTTT. It translates to CASSQGQGSTEAFF.

The chain uses TRBV18 and TRBJ2-5, with TRBD1 matching 7 bases. This CDR3 region has 13 residues. Germline CDR1 and CDR2: KGHSH and LQKENI. Losses at the gene ends were 6 bases for V and 3 bases for J; bases not matched to a gene: 4. CDR3 sequence (DNA): TGTGCCAGCTCGAGGGGGCCAGAAGAGACCCAGTACTTC. Translation gives CASSRGPEETQYF.

For this clone: Different DNA sequences within this sample yield the same CDR3. The chain has TRBV9 and TRBJ2-3; maybe TRBD2 (6 bases). This CDR3 comprises 13 residues. The germline V gene encodes CDR1 SGDLS and CDR2 YYNGEE. V was trimmed by 6 bases and J by 3 bases, leaving 11 bases between them. The CDR3 DNA is TGTGCCAGCACCCCTGGAGGGACAGATACGCAGTATTTT. Translated: CASTPGGTDTQYF.

This chain links TRBV7-2 with TRBJ1-2, with unresolved D. The V gene's germline CDR1 is SGHTA and CDR2 FQGNSA. The CDR3 is 13 amino acids. The ends were cut back, 5 bases at V and 4 bases at J, with 11 bases in the middle. The CDR3: CASSPGSPYGYTF. The CDR3 DNA reads TGTGCCAGCAGCCCCGGGAGCCCCTATGGCTACACCTTC.

The CDR3 sequence: CASPGLNSGANVLTF. The CDR3 coding sequence is TGTGCCAGCCCCGGACTGAACTCTGGGGCCAACGTCCTGACTTTC. V is TRBV21-1 and J is TRBJ2-6; the table's D call TRBD2 went unverified against the DNA. TRBV21-1 is a documented pseudogene. There are 15 residues in the CDR3.

In DNA, the CDR3 is TGTGCCAGCAGTTACTCAGGGGGCGACACCGGGGAGCTGTTTTTT. This gives the protein CASSYSGGDTGELFF. V gene TRBV6-5 combines with J gene TRBJ2-2; 7 bases align to TRBD1. CDR3 length: 15 amino acids. After removal of 0 bases from V and 3 bases from J, the junction contained 1 base not matched to a gene. Germline V gives CDR1 MNHEY, CDR2 SVGAGI.

The J gene is TRBJ2-7, the V gene TRBV4-2; 7 bases agree with TRBD1. Unmatched junction bases numbered 9, after V lost 1 base and J lost 6 bases. From germline, CDR1 is LGHNA and CDR2 YNFKEQ. The CDR3 loop spans 15 amino acids. For the CDR3, the DNA is TGTGCCAGCAGCCAAGGAGGGGGCCCCCTCAGCGAGCAGTACTTC. Encoded protein: CASSQGGGPLSEQYF.

The chain links TRBV6-6 to TRBJ2-3; no definite D call. V lost 4 bases and J 0 bases, leaving 2 bases between the germline ends. The CDR3 runs 12 residues. Germline V gene sequence: CDR1 MNHNY, CDR2 SVGAGI (reference sequence). In DNA form, the CDR3 reads TGTGCCAGCAGTTCGAGCACAGATACGCAGTATTTT. Translation: CASSSSTDTQYF.

The chain has TRBV2 and TRBJ2-5, with 8 bases aligning to TRBD2. CDR1 is SNHLY, CDR2 FYNNEI, per germline. The CDR3 is made up of 14 amino acids. V trimming: 0 bases; J trimming: 5 bases; junction bases outside the gene matches: 2. For the CDR3, the DNA is TGTGCCAGCAGTGAAGCGGGACTAGGGGAGACCCAGTACTTC. As protein: CASSEAGLGETQYF.

V gene TRBV30 combines with J gene TRBJ1-4; 11 bases fit TRBD1. This CDR3 has 12 residues. V shed 8 bases and J 6 bases; nucleotides not matched to a gene: 2. Germline CDR1 reads GTSNPN; CDR2 reads SVGIG (reference sequence). The chain's CDR3 is CARGQGDEKLFF. The CDR3, as DNA: TGTGCCCGGGGACAGGGGGATGAAAAACTGTTTTTT.

The chain uses TRBV30 and TRBJ2-1; 10 bases line up with TRBD1. This CDR3 is 13 amino acids long. Germline CDR1 is GTSNPN and CDR2 is SVGIG (reference sequence). Losses at the gene ends were 7 bases for V and 4 bases for J; bases not matched to a gene: 4. CDR3 DNA sequence: TGTGCCTTTGACAGGGGGCGTTACAATGAGCAGTTCTTC. This sequence encodes CAFDRGRYNEQFF.

The chain recombines TRBV6-1 with TRBJ1-5; possibly TRBD1 for D (5 bases). V dropped 11 bases and J dropped 3 bases, with 11 bases sitting between them. This CDR3 region has 12 residues. Germline CDR1 and CDR2: MNHNS and SASEGT. The CDR3 reads CAGARFNQPQHF. In DNA form, the CDR3 reads TGTGCCGGGGCCAGGTTCAATCAGCCCCAGCATTTT.

This clone has more than one count but fewer than ten. The V and J genes are TRBV20-1 and TRBJ2-3; D uncertain. This CDR3 region has 11 residues. Germline V gives CDR1 DFQATT, CDR2 SNEGSKA (reference sequence). V lost 2 bases to trimming and J lost 6 bases, with 6 bases between them. CDR3 in amino acids: CSARYPDTQYF. CDR3 DNA sequence: TGCAGTGCTAGATATCCCGATACGCAGTATTTT.

The chain employs TRBV2 and TRBJ1-5; TRBD1 matches at 7 bases. V lost 7 bases and J lost 6; bases outside the gene matches: 6. This CDR3 has 13 residues. Germline loops: CDR1 SNHLY, CDR2 FYNNEI. The CDR3 nucleotides are TGTGCCAGCAACCCAGGGGGTAGTCAGCCCCAGCATTTT. This sequence encodes CASNPGGSQPQHF.

This clone was recorded a few times. V is TRBV9 and J is TRBJ2-1; 13 positions match TRBD2. This CDR3 contains 18 residues. CDR1 is SGDLS, CDR2 YYNGEE, per germline. The V gene end was trimmed by 4 bases and the J gene end by 4 bases; junction bases not matched to a gene: 11. As DNA, the CDR3 is TGTGCCAGCAGCACGAGACCCGGGACTAGCGGGGTTTACAATGAGCAGTTCTTC. Translation: CASSTRPGTSGVYNEQFF.

This rearrangement joins TRBV6-5 to TRBJ2-7, with D possibly being TRBD1 (6 bases). The length of the CDR3 is 13 residues. Between the trimmed V and J ends, which lost 6 bases and 4 bases, there was a span of 13 bases. From germline, CDR1 is MNHEY and CDR2 SVGAGI. The CDR3 protein is CASRSPGEYEQYF. DNA of the CDR3: TGTGCCAGCAGGTCCCCAGGGGAGTACGAGCAGTACTTC.